This TCR beta chain was captured by sequencing in a study of cytomegalovirus exposure and HLA in healthy donors. This PCR relied on a set of 60 Vbeta primers and 13 Jbeta primers. Only in-frame clones appear in the TCRdb table, and some are missing; sequencing was by immunoSEQ multiplex PCR. The sample contains approximately 110,000 clones, around 75% of which appear only once. V lost 6 bases to trimming and J lost 14 bases; unmatched junction nucleotides: 11. CDR3 length equals 12 residues. In germline, CDR1 is SNHLY, CDR2 FYNNEI. The material sequenced was PBMCs. The clonotype originates from a man in his 60s in good health and CMV-seropositive. The chain combines TRBV2 with TRBJ2-3, with 7 bases aligning to TRBD1. The DNA of the CDR3 is TGTGCCAGCAGAGACAGGGTAGGAGATCTGTATTTT. Translated: CASRDRVGDLYF.